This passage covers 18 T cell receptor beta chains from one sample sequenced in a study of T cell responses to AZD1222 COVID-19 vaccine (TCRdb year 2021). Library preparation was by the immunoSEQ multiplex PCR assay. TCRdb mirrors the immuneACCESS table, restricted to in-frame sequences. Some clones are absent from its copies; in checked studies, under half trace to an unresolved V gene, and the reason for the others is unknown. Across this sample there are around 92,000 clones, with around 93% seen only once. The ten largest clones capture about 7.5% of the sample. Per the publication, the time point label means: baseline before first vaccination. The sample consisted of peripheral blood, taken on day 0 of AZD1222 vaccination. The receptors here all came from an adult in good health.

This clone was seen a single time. CDR3 region: CASSLSGHGPKYEQYF. The CDR3 DNA is TGTGCCAGCAGTTTATCTGGGCACGGACCCAAATACGAGCAGTACTTC. The rearrangement uses TRBV27 and TRBJ2-7, with D uncertain. CDR1 is MNHEY, CDR2 SMNVEV, per germline (reference sequence). This CDR3 is built from 16 residues. With 0 bases removed from V and 4 bases from J, the gap between germline ends came to 16 bases.

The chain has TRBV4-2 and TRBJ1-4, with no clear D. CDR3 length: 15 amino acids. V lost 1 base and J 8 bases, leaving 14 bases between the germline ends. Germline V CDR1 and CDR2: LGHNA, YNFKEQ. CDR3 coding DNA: TGTGCCAGCAGCCAAGGTACGGGGAAGTGGGAAAAACTGTTTTTT. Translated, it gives CASSQGTGKWEKLFF.

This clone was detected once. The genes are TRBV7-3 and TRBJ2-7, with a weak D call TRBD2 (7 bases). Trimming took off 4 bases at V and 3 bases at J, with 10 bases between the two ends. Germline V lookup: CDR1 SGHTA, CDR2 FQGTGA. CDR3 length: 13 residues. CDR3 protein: CASSSRGGYEQYF. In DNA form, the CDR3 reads TGTGCCAGCAGCTCGAGGGGGGGCTACGAGCAGTACTTC.

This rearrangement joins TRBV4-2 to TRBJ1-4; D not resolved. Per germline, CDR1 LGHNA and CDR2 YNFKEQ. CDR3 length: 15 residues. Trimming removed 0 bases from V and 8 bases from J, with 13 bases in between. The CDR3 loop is CASSQDLQPPEKLFF. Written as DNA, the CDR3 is TGTGCCAGCAGCCAAGATCTGCAGCCGCCGGAAAAACTGTTTTTT.

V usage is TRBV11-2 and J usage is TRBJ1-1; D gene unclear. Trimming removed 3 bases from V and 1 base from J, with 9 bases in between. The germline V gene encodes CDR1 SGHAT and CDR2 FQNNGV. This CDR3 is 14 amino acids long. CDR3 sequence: CASSFNMANTEAFF. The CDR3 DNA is TGTGCCAGCAGCTTTAACATGGCGAACACTGAAGCTTTCTTT.

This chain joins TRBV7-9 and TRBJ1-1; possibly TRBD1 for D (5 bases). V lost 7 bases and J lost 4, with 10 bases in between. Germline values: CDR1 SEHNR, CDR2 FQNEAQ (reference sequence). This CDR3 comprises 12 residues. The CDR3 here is CASKGKGTEAFF. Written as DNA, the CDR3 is TGTGCCAGCAAGGGGAAGGGCACTGAAGCTTTCTTT.

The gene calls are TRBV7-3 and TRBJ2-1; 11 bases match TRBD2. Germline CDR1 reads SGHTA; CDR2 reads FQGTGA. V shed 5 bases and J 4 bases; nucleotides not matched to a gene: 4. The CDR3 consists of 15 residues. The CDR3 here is CASSATSGTYNEQFF. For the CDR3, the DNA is TGTGCCAGCAGCGCGACTAGCGGGACATACAATGAGCAGTTCTTC.

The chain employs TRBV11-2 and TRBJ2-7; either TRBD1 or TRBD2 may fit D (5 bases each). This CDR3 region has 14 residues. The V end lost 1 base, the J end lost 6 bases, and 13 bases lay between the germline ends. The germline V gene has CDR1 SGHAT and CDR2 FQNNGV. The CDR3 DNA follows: TGTGCCAGCAGCTTAGCTAGGGACGGGGCCGAGCAGTACTTC. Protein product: CASSLARDGAEQYF.

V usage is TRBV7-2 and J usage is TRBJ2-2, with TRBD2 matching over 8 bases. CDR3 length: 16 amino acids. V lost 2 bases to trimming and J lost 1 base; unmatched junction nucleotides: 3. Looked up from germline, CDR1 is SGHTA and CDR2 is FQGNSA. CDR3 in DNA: TGTGCCAGCAGCTTAAACGCGGGAGGGAACACCGGGGAGCTGTTTTTT. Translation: CASSLNAGGNTGELFF.

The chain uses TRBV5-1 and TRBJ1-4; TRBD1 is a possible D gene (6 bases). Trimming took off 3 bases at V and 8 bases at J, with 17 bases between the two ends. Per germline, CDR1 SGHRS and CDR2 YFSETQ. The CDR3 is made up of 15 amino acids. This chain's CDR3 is CASSSAGAMIEKLFF. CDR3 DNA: TGCGCCAGCAGCTCGGCAGGGGCCATGATCGAAAAACTGTTTTTT.

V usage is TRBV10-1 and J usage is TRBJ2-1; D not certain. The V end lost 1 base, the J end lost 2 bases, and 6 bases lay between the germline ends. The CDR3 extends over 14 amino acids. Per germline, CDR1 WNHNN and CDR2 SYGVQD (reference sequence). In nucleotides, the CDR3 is TGCGCCAGCAGTGAGTACGGAGCCTACAATGAGCAGTTCTTC. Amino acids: CASSEYGAYNEQFF.

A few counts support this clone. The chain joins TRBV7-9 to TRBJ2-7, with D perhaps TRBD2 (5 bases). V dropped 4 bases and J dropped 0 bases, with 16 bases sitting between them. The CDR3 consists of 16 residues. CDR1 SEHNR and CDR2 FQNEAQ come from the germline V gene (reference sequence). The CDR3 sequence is CASSSPPGKSSYEQYF. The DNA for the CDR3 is TGTGCCAGCAGCTCACCCCCGGGGAAAAGCTCCTACGAGCAGTACTTC.

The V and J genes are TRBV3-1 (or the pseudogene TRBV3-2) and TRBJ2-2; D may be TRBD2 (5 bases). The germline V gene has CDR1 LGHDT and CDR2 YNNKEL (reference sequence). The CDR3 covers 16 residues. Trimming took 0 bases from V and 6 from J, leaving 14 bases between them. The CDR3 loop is CASSQEPPWRPGELFF. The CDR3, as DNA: TGTGCCAGCAGCCAAGAACCTCCATGGAGGCCCGGGGAGCTGTTTTTT.

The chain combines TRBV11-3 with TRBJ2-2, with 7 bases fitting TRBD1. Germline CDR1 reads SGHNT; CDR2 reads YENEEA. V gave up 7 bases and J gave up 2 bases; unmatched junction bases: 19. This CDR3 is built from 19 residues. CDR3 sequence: CASTPGTATPGSNTGELFF. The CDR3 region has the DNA TGTGCCAGCACCCCCGGGACAGCCACCCCCGGATCTAACACCGGGGAGCTGTTTTTT.

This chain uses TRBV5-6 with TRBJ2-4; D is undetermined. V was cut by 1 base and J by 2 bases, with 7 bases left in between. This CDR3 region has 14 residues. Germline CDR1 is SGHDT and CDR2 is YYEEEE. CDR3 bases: TGTGCCAGCAGCTTGCAGTTGTCCAAAAACATTCAGTACTTC. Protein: CASSLQLSKNIQYF.

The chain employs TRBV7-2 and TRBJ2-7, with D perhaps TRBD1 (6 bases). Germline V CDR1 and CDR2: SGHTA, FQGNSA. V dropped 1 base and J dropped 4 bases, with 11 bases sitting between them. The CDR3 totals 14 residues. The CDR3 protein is CASSLDGGVYEQYF. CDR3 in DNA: TGTGCCAGCAGCTTAGATGGGGGCGTGTACGAGCAGTACTTC.

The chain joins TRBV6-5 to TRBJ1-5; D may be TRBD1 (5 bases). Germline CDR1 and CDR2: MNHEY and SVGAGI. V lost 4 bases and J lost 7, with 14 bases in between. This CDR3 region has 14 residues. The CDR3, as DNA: TGTGCCAGCAGTTCGGTCAGGGTTTTGCAGCCCCAGCATTTT. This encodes CASSSVRVLQPQHF.

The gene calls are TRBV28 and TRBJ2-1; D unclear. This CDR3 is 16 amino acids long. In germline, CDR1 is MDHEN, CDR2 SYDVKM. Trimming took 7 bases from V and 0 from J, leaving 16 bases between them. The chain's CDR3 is CASISFSSSSYNEQFF. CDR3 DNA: TGTGCCAGCATCTCGTTTAGCTCCTCCTCCTACAATGAGCAGTTCTTC.